The 30 T cell receptor beta chains below come from one sample, sequenced in a study of cytomegalovirus exposure and HLA in healthy donors. In the PCR, 60 Vbeta and 13 Jbeta primers were used. The assay was immunoSEQ multiplex PCR, and TCRdb's table has in-frame clones only and misses some. The sample holds 85,000 to 90,000 clones, just under 90% seen once. The sequencing sample was made of PBMCs. All receptors derive from a man aged 18-30 years in good health and CMV-seronegative.

The V gene is TRBV10-3, the J gene TRBJ2-1; 8 bases agree with TRBD2. V trimming: 2 bases; J trimming: 6 bases; junction bases outside the gene matches: 9. Per germline, CDR1 ENHRY and CDR2 SYGVKD. The CDR3 covers 16 residues. CDR3 in amino acids: CAISEAEAGVFNEQFF. The CDR3 DNA reads as TGTGCCATCAGTGAGGCCGAAGCGGGAGTTTTCAATGAGCAGTTCTTC.

This clone was seen just once. The chain uses TRBV6-5 and TRBJ2-7; possibly TRBD1 for D (8 bases). CDR1 and CDR2 from the germline V gene are MNHEY and SVGAGI. V was clipped by 10 bases and J by 3 bases, with 19 bases between them. This CDR3 has 14 residues. The CDR3 sequence: CATQNRGGGYEQYF. The CDR3 region has the DNA TGTGCCACACAAAACAGGGGGGGAGGCTACGAGCAGTACTTC.

The rearrangement uses TRBV29-1 and TRBJ2-1; 10 bases agree with TRBD2. CDR1 SQVTM and CDR2 ANQGSEA come from the germline V gene. This CDR3 is built from 16 residues. After removal of 6 bases from V and 4 bases from J, the junction contained 12 bases not matched to a gene. The CDR3 loop reads CSVASPTSGEYNEQFF. Here the CDR3 DNA reads TGCAGCGTCGCCTCCCCAACTAGCGGGGAGTACAATGAGCAGTTCTTC.

The chain has TRBV14 and TRBJ1-6; D not certain. Per germline, CDR1 SGHDN and CDR2 FVKESK. This CDR3 has 15 amino acids. V lost 0 bases, J lost 2 bases, and 5 bases lay in between. CDR3 sequence: CASSQDPTYNSPLHF. The CDR3 DNA reads as TGTGCCAGCAGCCAAGATCCTACCTATAATTCACCCCTCCACTTT.

The gene calls are TRBV28 and TRBJ2-7, with 9 bases matching TRBD1. The CDR3 sequence is 15 residues long. Germline V gives CDR1 MDHEN, CDR2 SYDVKM. Trimming cost V 7 bases and J 3 bases; bases outside gene matches: 10. CDR3 sequence: CASNFHGTGNYEQYF. CDR3 DNA: TGTGCCAGCAATTTTCACGGGACAGGGAACTACGAGCAGTACTTC.

The chain links TRBV27 to TRBJ2-3; D unresolved. The CDR3 extends over 14 amino acids. The germline V gene has CDR1 MNHEY and CDR2 SMNVEV (reference sequence). V was trimmed by 5 bases and J by 6 bases, leaving 15 bases between them. The CDR3 DNA is TGTGCCAGCAGTCCCCACTCCTTCGTGGATACGCAGTATTTT. Translating gives CASSPHSFVDTQYF.

The chain links TRBV30 to TRBJ1-2, with D unresolved. Trimming cost V 5 bases and J 8 bases, with 9 bases left between them. The germline V gene has CDR1 GTSNPN and CDR2 SVGIG (reference sequence). The CDR3 is 10 amino acids. CDR3 protein: CAWGRRGYTF. The CDR3 DNA sequence: TGTGCCTGGGGGAGACGCGGCTACACCTTC. The full variable domain, in which reference TRBV30 and TRBJ1-2 provide the parts outside the CDR3, is SQTIHQWPATLVQPVGSPLSLECTVEGTSNPNLYWYRQAAGRGLQLLFYSVGIGQISSEVPQNLSASRPQDRQFILSSKKLLLSDSGFYLCAWGRRGYTFGSGTRLTVV.

The chain uses TRBV6-1 and TRBJ1-1; 7 nucleotides align to TRBD1. Germline CDR1 is MNHNS and CDR2 is SASEGT. The CDR3 length is 13 residues. V was clipped by 7 bases and J by 4 bases; unmatched bases: 6. CDR3 DNA: TGTGCCAGCAAGGACAGGACTGTCACTGAAGCTTTCTTT. Translating gives CASKDRTVTEAFF.

This chain connects TRBV18 to TRBJ2-2; D not certain. Trimming stripped 0 bases from V and 1 base from J, with 3 bases between. This CDR3 spans 14 amino acids. Germline V gene data show CDR1 as KGHSH and CDR2 as LQKENI. CDR3 region: CASSPPGNTGELFF. CDR3 nucleotides: TGTGCCAGCTCACCACCCGGGAACACCGGGGAGCTGTTTTTT.

The V call is TRBV6-6, the J call TRBJ2-2, with 8 bases aligning to TRBD1. Germline-derived CDR1 and CDR2 are MNHNY and SVGAGI (reference sequence). J was trimmed by 2 bases and V by 2 bases; bases with no gene match: 4. This CDR3 has 16 amino acids. The CDR3: CASSYHRGANTGELFF. In DNA, the CDR3 is TGTGCCAGCAGTTACCACAGGGGGGCCAACACCGGGGAGCTGTTTTTT.

Here the CDR3 reads CASNVQGSNSPLHF. The CDR3 nucleotides are TGTGCCAGCAACGTACAGGGATCTAATTCACCCCTCCACTTT. This chain uses TRBV7-9 with TRBJ1-6; maybe TRBD1 (6 bases). V was pared by 7 bases and J by 6 bases, with 13 bases between. Germline V gene lookup returns CDR1 SEHNR and CDR2 FQNEAQ (reference sequence). The CDR3 sequence is 14 residues long.

This clone showed up just once. In DNA form, the CDR3 reads TGTGCCACCAGCAGAGGTGTGGGGACTAGCGGGAGAATCGGGTACGAGCAGTACTTC. It translates to CATSRGVGTSGRIGYEQYF. This chain joins TRBV15 and TRBJ2-7; 14 nucleotides match TRBD2. The J segment lost 4 bases and the V segment lost 1 base, leaving 12 bases of the junction unmatched. CDR3 length: 19 residues. Per germline, CDR1 LNHNV and CDR2 YYDKDF (reference sequence). Drawing the rest from reference TRBV15 and TRBJ2-7, the complete variable domain is DAMVIQNPRYQVTQFGKPVTLSCSQTLNHNVMYWYQQKSSQAPKLLFHYYDKDFNNEADTPDNFQSRRPNTSFCFLDIRSPGLGDTAMYLCATSRGVGTSGRIGYEQYFGPGTRLTVT.

V and J are TRBV6-5 and TRBJ2-2; D is unresolved. Germline CDR1 reads MNHEY; CDR2 reads SVGAGI. The CDR3 sequence is 14 residues long. The V gene lost 2 bases and the J gene lost 5 bases, with 9 bases spanning the gap. CDR3 DNA sequence: TGTGCCAGCAGTTACCCCGCCGGGACCGGGGAGCTGTTTTTT. Translated: CASSYPAGTGELFF.

This sequence joins TRBV9 and TRBJ1-3; D is undetermined. With 0 bases removed from V and 0 bases from J, the gap between germline ends came to 7 bases. The CDR3 runs to 15 residues. Germline V CDR1 and CDR2: SGDLS, YYNGEE. CDR3 loop: CASSVGRHSGNTIYF. CDR3 bases: TGTGCCAGCAGCGTAGGCAGGCACTCTGGAAACACCATATATTTT.

This chain uses TRBV27 with TRBJ2-7; 16 nucleotides line up with TRBD2. Germline CDR1 reads MNHEY; CDR2 reads SMNVEV (reference sequence). The CDR3 extends over 16 amino acids. V shed 2 bases and J 11 bases; nucleotides not matched to a gene: 9. CDR3 nucleotides: TGTGCCAGCAGTTTAACTCTCGGGACTAGCGGGAGGGCCGAGTACTTC. Its translation is CASSLTLGTSGRAEYF.

This rearrangement joins TRBV18 to TRBJ1-3; 7 nucleotides match TRBD1. V was pared by 3 bases and J by 0 bases, with 2 bases of the junction left unmatched. The CDR3 runs to 15 residues. Germline V lookup: CDR1 KGHSH, CDR2 LQKENI. Here the CDR3 reads CASSPGQTSGNTIYF. CDR3 DNA sequence: TGTGCCAGCTCACCGGGACAGACCTCTGGAAACACCATATATTTT.

The chain carries TRBV29-1 and TRBJ1-2, with D possibly TRBD1 on 5 matching bases. CDR3 length: 14 residues. Germline V gene lookup returns CDR1 SQVTM and CDR2 ANQGSEA. V was shortened by 4 bases and J by 3 bases, with 15 bases between the two germline ends. The CDR3, as DNA: TGCAGCGTTGTCGGGGGGATGGCGGACTATGGCTACACCTTC. As protein: CSVVGGMADYGYTF.

There are a few counts of this clone. The CDR3 DNA sequence: TGTGCCAGCAGTGAGGGCCTCAATCAGCCCCAGCATTTT. Translating gives CASSEGLNQPQHF. This rearrangement joins TRBV6-1 to TRBJ1-5, with D uncertain. Germline lookup yields CDR1 MNHNS and CDR2 SASEGT. CDR3 length equals 13 residues. V was trimmed by 3 bases and J by 3 bases, leaving 6 bases between them.

V usage is TRBV28 and J usage is TRBJ1-3; TRBD1 matches at 8 bases. V lost 4 bases to trimming and J lost 4 bases; unmatched junction nucleotides: 6. From germline, CDR1 is MDHEN and CDR2 SYDVKM. This CDR3 is 15 amino acids long. The CDR3 is CASSSKGDRGNTIYF. The CDR3, as DNA: TGTGCCAGCAGTTCAAAGGGGGACAGGGGAAACACCATATATTTT.

The chain is built from TRBV7-9 and TRBJ2-1, with 8 bases aligning to TRBD2. V lost 1 base and J lost 7; bases outside the gene matches: 9. The CDR3 extends over 16 amino acids. Germline V CDR1 and CDR2: SEHNR, FQNEAQ (reference sequence). The CDR3 protein is CASSLGTGRVSNEQFF. The CDR3, as DNA: TGTGCCAGCAGCTTAGGAACCGGGAGGGTATCTAATGAGCAGTTCTTC.

The chain's CDR3 is CASSTVRGKYNEQFF. The CDR3 DNA is TGCGCCAGCAGCACCGTTAGGGGGAAATACAATGAGCAGTTCTTC. The rearrangement joins TRBV4-1 to TRBJ2-1; tentatively, D is TRBD1 (6 bases). Trimming stripped 5 bases from V and 4 bases from J, with 15 bases between. The CDR3 totals 15 residues. Germline loops: CDR1 MGHRA, CDR2 YSYEKL.

This chain joins TRBV6-5 and TRBJ2-5, with 9 bases lining up with TRBD2. V lost 2 bases and J lost 2; bases outside the gene matches: 6. The CDR3 has 16 residues. From germline, CDR1 is MNHEY and CDR2 SVGAGI. CDR3 DNA sequence: TGTGCCAGCAGTTACGGGGCGCTAGCGGGACAAGAGACCCAGTACTTC. The encoded protein is CASSYGALAGQETQYF.

This clone was found once. The chain is built from TRBV6-4 and TRBJ2-7; TRBD2 might be the D (6 bases). Per germline, CDR1 MRHNA and CDR2 SNTAGT. The CDR3 consists of 14 residues. Trimming shortened V by 6 bases and J by 5 bases, and 17 bases separated the two germline ends. The CDR3 DNA reads as TGTGCCAGCAGCAGGGACTTGGGGGTCCACGAGCAGTACTTC. Amino acid sequence: CASSRDLGVHEQYF.

V gene TRBV28 combines with J gene TRBJ1-5, with D tentatively TRBD1 (5 bases). The CDR3 totals 15 residues. The V gene's germline CDR1 is MDHEN and CDR2 SYDVKM. V was shortened by 1 base and J by 6 bases, with 13 bases between the two germline ends. CDR3 region: CASSLSQGMVQPQHF. As DNA, the CDR3 is TGTGCCAGCAGTTTATCCCAGGGAATGGTTCAGCCCCAGCATTTT.

This chain's CDR3 is CASSARGLAGTYNEQFF. CDR3 DNA: TGTGCCAGCAGCGCCCGCGGACTAGCGGGAACCTACAATGAGCAGTTCTTC. The gene calls are TRBV7-9 and TRBJ2-1, with TRBD2 identical over 12 bases. The CDR3 totals 17 residues. CDR1 and CDR2 (germline): SEHNR, FQNEAQ (reference sequence). Unmatched junction bases numbered 7, after V lost 5 bases and J lost 2 bases.

This clone was observed a single time. The chain is built from TRBV29-1 and TRBJ2-5; 9 bases are shared with TRBD1. The J call could be wrong; TRBJ2-7 is a better fit for the DNA end. This CDR3 spans 15 amino acids. The V gene's germline CDR1 is SQVTM and CDR2 ANQGSEA. The CDR3 sequence is CSVLAYSRTGAEQYF. The CDR3 DNA reads as TGCAGCGTTCTGGCCTACTCAAGGACAGGGGCCGAGCAGTACTTC.

This clone was counted once. This chain connects TRBV5-4 to TRBJ2-3; TRBD1 matches at 10 bases. CDR1 and CDR2 (germline): SGHNT, YYREEE (reference sequence). The CDR3 runs to 16 residues. V shed 0 bases and J 7 bases; nucleotides not matched to a gene: 8. The CDR3 region has the DNA TGTGCCAGCAGCTTGGTAATGACAGGGGGCATAAATACGCAGTATTTT. Translation: CASSLVMTGGINTQYF.

This clone was detected only once. This chain joins TRBV9 and TRBJ2-3; 7 bases fit TRBD2. V lost 0 bases and J lost 2; bases outside the gene matches: 3. The germline CDR1 and CDR2 sequences are SGDLS and YYNGEE. The CDR3 consists of 15 residues. For the CDR3, the DNA is TGTGCCAGCAGCGTAGCGGGAGGTAACACAGATACGCAGTATTTT. This translates into CASSVAGGNTDTQYF.

V gene TRBV11-2 combines with J gene TRBJ2-7; the D gene is possibly TRBD2 (5 bases). Germline CDR1 is SGHAT and CDR2 is FQNNGV. The CDR3 has 14 amino acids. V was shortened by 5 bases and J by 2 bases, with 13 bases between the two germline ends. The CDR3 DNA reads as TGTGCCAGCAGCAGAGCGGAGTTTACCTACGAGCAGTACTTC. It codes for CASSRAEFTYEQYF.

This chain uses TRBV27 with TRBJ2-7; 7 nucleotides agree with TRBD2. Trimming removed 2 bases from V and 7 bases from J; junction bases left unmatched: 5. Germline CDR1 MNHEY, CDR2 SMNVEV (reference sequence). The CDR3 has 13 residues. Here the CDR3 DNA reads TGTGCCAGCAGTTTACAGAAAGCGGGAGAGCAGTACTTC. Translating gives CASSLQKAGEQYF.